The next 9 T cell receptor beta chains were all read from a single sample in a study of T-cell memory formation after mild COVID-19. Each CDR3 protein is one row after TCRdb ran MiXCR on the 5' RACE reads. The sample consists of under 300,000 distinct CDR3 sequences, around 17% of them appearing once. Material for sequencing was PBMCs or a T cell subset sorted from them (not recorded which). The receptors were sampled from a man aged 18 to 35 who had mild COVID-19 (a few samples of this study predate the infection). Cell type and time point are not known.

This clonotype was detected many times. Germline is not matched at one junction end, which may reflect a read error. V usage is TRBV5-5 and J usage is TRBJ1-2; D is perhaps TRBD1 (5 bases). The length of the CDR3 is 14 residues. Germline values: CDR1 SGHKS, CDR2 YYEKEE (reference sequence). CDR3 sequence reads: CASSLGPGNYGYTF. The CDR3 DNA reads TGCGCCAGCAGCTTGGGGCCAGGCAACTATGGCTACACCTTC.

Regarding this clonotype: At one end, the junction sequence differs from germline, possibly due to a read error. The chain employs TRBV5-1 and TRBJ2-3; a possible D gene is TRBD2 (6 bases). This CDR3 spans 16 amino acids. CDR1 is SGHRS and CDR2 is YFSETQ in the germline V gene. CDR3 sequence (DNA): TGCGCCTGCAGCCAGCTACGGGGCGGGGGCACAGATACGCAGTATTTT. Its translation: CACSQLRGGGTDTQYF.

This chain links TRBV5-1 with TRBJ2-3; 9 nucleotides line up with TRBD1. This CDR3 is built from 15 residues. Trimming at V came to 4 bases and at J to 4 bases, leaving 7 bases not matched to a gene. Germline V gives CDR1 SGHRS, CDR2 YFSETQ. In DNA, the CDR3 is TGCGCCAGCAGCCTTACAGGGGGCTGGTCAGATACGCAGTATTTT. Protein product: CASSLTGGWSDTQYF.

This clonotype was seen many times. This rearrangement joins TRBV18 to TRBJ2-7; D might be TRBD1 or TRBD2, each matching 5 bases. The germline gives CDR1 KGHSH, CDR2 LQKENI. V shed 6 bases and J shed 0 bases, with 30 bases lying between them. This CDR3 contains 20 residues. The CDR3 here is CASSTTGTAPSNQSSYEQYV. CDR3 DNA sequence: TGTGCCAGCTCGACTACCGGGACGGCCCCATCTAACCAGAGCTCCTACGAGCAGTACGTC.

This clonotype was seen repeatedly, ten times or more. The chain recombines TRBV7-8 with TRBJ2-3; D might be TRBD1 or TRBD2, each matching 5 bases. Germline V lookup: CDR1 SGHVS, CDR2 FQNEAQ. The CDR3 spans 16 residues. V lost 1 base to trimming and J lost 2 bases, with 13 bases between them. CDR3 region: CASSLGWDGFTDTQYF. The CDR3 DNA follows: TGTGCCAGCAGCTTAGGATGGGACGGATTCACAGATACGCAGTATTTT.

V and J are TRBV2 and TRBJ2-7; tentative D call: TRBD1 (6 bases). V gave up 1 base and J gave up 10 bases, with 11 bases separating them. CDR3 size: 12 residues. CDR1 and CDR2 (germline): SNHLY, FYNNEI. The CDR3 sequence is CASSEEVDSQYF. CDR3 DNA sequence: TGTGCCAGCAGTGAAGAGGTGGACAGCCAGTACTTC.

This clonotype appeared a few times. The chain is built from TRBV6-2 or TRBV6-3 and TRBJ2-1, with D possibly matching TRBD2 (7 bases). The CDR3 length is 15 residues. The germline V gene encodes CDR1 MNHEY and CDR2 SVGEGT. Trimming stripped 0 bases from V and 12 bases from J, with 18 bases between. CDR3 DNA: TGTGCCAGCAGTTACTCGACGGCGCAGGGGAGGGGGCAGTTCTTC. Its translation is CASSYSTAQGRGQFF.

The chain links TRBV20-1 to TRBJ2-7, with 9 positions matching TRBD1. The CDR3 is 15 residues long. V was pared by 0 bases and J by 6 bases, with 9 bases of the junction left unmatched. CDR1 and CDR2 (germline): DFQATT, SNEGSKA (reference sequence). The CDR3 region is CSAREEGQGVSEQYF. The CDR3 DNA is TGCAGTGCTAGAGAGGAGGGACAGGGAGTTTCCGAGCAGTACTTC.

This chain connects TRBV25-1 to TRBJ2-7; D is possibly TRBD1 (5 bases). V gave up 7 bases and J gave up 7 bases, with 14 bases separating them. Germline CDR1 reads MGHDK; CDR2 reads SYGVNS. This CDR3 has 12 residues. CDR3 coding DNA: TGTGCCAGCACCGAGGCCAACAGGGAGCAGTACTTC. Translating it yields CASTEANREQYF.